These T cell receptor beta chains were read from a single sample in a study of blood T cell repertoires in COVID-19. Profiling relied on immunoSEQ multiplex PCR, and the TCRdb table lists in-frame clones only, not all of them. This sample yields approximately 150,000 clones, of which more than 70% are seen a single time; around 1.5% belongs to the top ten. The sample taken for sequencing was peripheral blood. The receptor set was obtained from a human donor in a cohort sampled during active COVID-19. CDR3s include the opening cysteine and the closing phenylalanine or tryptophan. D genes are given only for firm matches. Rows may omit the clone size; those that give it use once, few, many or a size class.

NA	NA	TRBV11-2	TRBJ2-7	TGTGCCAGCAGCCCGTTAGGGGCCGGCTCCTACGAGCAGTACTTC	CASSPLGAGSYEQYF
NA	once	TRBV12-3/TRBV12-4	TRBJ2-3	TGTGCCAGCAGTCGGACTACCACAGATACGCAGTATTTT	CASSRTTTDTQYF
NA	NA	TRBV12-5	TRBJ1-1	TGTGCTAGTGGCCCGGAGGACACTGAAGCTTTCTTT	CASGPEDTEAFF
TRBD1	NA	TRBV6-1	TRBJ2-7	TGTGCCAGCAGTGACGGACAGGGAACTGGGTACGAGCAGTACTTC	CASSDGQGTGYEQYF
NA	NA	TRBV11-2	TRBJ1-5	TGTGCCAGCAGCTTAGGGGGGGGCAGGGGTCAGCCCCAGCATTTT	CASSLGGGRGQPQHF
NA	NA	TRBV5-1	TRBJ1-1	TGCGCCAGCAGCTTGGTCGGACACCGGACCACTGAAGCTTTCTTT	CASSLVGHRTTEAFF
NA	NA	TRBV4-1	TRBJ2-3	TGCGCCAGCAGCCAAGTCAACTTAGTTAGCACAGATACGCAGTATTTT	CASSQVNLVSTDTQYF
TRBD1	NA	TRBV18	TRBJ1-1	TGTGCCAGCTCACCTTCCGGGACAGGTCATATTCTCGCTGAAGCTTTCTTT	CASSPSGTGHILAEAFF
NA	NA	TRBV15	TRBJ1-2	TGTGCCACCAGCACGTATGATAGCCCCGGGAGCTATGGCTACACCTTC	CATSTYDSPGSYGYTF
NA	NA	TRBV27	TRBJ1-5	TGTGCCAGCAGTTTATCGCAGGGAAATCAGCCCCAGCATTTT	CASSLSQGNQPQHF
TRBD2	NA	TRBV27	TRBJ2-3	TGTGCCAGCAGTTTAGGGGCGGGGGGGATGGATACGCAGTATTTT	CASSLGAGGMDTQYF
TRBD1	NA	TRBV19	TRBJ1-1	TGTGCCAGTAGAGGGACAGTGAACACTGAAGCTTTCTTT	CASRGTVNTEAFF
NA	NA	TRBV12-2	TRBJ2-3	TGTGCAAGTCGCTTGGCGGGGAGCACAGATACGCAGTATTTT	CASRLAGSTDTQYF
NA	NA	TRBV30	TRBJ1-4	TGTGCCTGGAGTGCACCCAATGAGGAAAAACTGTTTTTT	CAWSAPNEEKLFF
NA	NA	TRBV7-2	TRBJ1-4	TGTGCCAGCAGCCGGGGGGGGGCTGAAAAACTGTTTTTT	CASSRGGAEKLFF
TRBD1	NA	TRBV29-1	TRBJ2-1	TGCAGCGTCCGGGACAGTTCCGATGAGCAGTTCTTC	CSVRDSSDEQFF
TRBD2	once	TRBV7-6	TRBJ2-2	TGTGCCAGCAGCTTGGGACTAGCGGGGGCCCTCACCGGGGAGCTGTTTTTT	CASSLGLAGALTGELFF
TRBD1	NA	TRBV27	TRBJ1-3	TGTGCCAGCAGACAAACAGGGGCTGGAAACACCATATATTTT	CASRQTGAGNTIYF